This TCR beta chain originates from a study of blood T cell repertoires in COVID-19. V lost 5 bases to trimming and J lost 3 bases; unmatched junction nucleotides: 5. Germline V lookup: CDR1 MDHEN, CDR2 SYDVKM. The CDR3 is 15 amino acids. Enrolled through a virtual design, the participants were between about 18 and 89 years of age and came from under 30 US areas. Sequenced by immunoSEQ multiplex PCR; TCRdb stores in-frame clones only, minus some. There are 350,000 to 500,000 clones in the sample; roughly 84% occur only once, and about 1.5% lies in the top ten. The chain joins TRBV28 to TRBJ2-7, with TRBD2 identical over 12 bases. Sequenced material: PBMCs or T cells enriched from blood (not recorded which). The source is a woman between 18 and 29 years old who had been exposed to COVID-19. CDR3 coding DNA: TGTGCCAGCAGTCAAGGACTAGCGGGACGCTACGAGCAGTACTTC. It translates to CASSQGLAGRYEQYF.